This T cell receptor delta chain was identified during a study of gamma-delta T cells after stem cell transplantation. TCRdb called clones anew from the RT-PCR reads with CATT. The sample carries 15,000 to 17,000 delta-chain clones, just under 9.5% recorded once. Germline loops: CDR1 GEAIGNYY, CDR2 EKD. V dropped 1 base and J dropped 2; count of bases not matched to a gene: 15. CDR3 length: 19 amino acids. This chain uses TRDV2 with TRDJ1; 10 bases map to TRDD3. The TCR originated in a human donor. It is not recorded whose cells these are; they may come from a transplant donor. The sequencing input was gamma-delta T cells. CDR3 coding DNA: TGTGCCTGTGACACTAGAATGGGGGATACCGGCCGCCAGACCGATAAACTCATCTTT. Its protein is CACDTRMGDTGRQTDKLIF.